The T cell receptor (beta chain) described here comes from a study of blood T cells in healthy people across ages. Study-wide points: Using unsorted PBMCs precluded a conclusive naive versus antigen-experienced comparison. The recorded TCR beta diversity per million T cells decreased in a roughly linear manner with age.

Of note for this clonotype: Its antigen is not known.

A J-beta primer mix and a sample-barcoded 5' primer were used in a second PCR of roughly 7 to 12 cycles. A single record per CDR3 protein comes from TCRdb applying MiXCR to the 5' RACE reads. The table lists about 1,000,000 distinct CDR3 sequences, more than 40% of them singletons. Trimming removed 0 bases from V and 4 bases from J; junction bases left unmatched: 7. Germline V CDR1 and CDR2: SGDLS, YYNGEE. The CDR3 is 16 residues long. The specimen was blood. V gene TRBV9 combines with J gene TRBJ2-1; 7 bases match TRBD1. The sequence was collected from a woman aged 55-70 years in good health. For the CDR3, the DNA is TGTGCCAGCAGCGTAGAACAGGGGTCTGCATACAATGAGCAGTTCTTC. It codes for CASSVEQGSAYNEQFF.